Below are 2 T cell receptor beta chains sequenced from a single sample in a study of siplizumab effects on memory and regulatory T cells. Data came from immunoSEQ multiplex PCR; TCRdb stores just in-frame clones and leaves some out. The sample yields tens of thousands of clones, roughly 93% seen once. Material for sequencing was CD8+ T cells sorted from blood. Source of these receptors: a human donor in good health.

This chain connects TRBV7-6 to TRBJ1-2; D may be TRBD1 (6 bases). Between the trimmed V and J ends, which lost 5 bases and 2 bases, there was a span of 9 bases. The CDR3 runs 13 residues. CDR1 is SGHVS, CDR2 FNYEAQ, per germline. The CDR3 loop reads CASSATGNYGYTF. DNA of the CDR3: TGTGCCAGCAGCGCCACAGGGAACTATGGCTACACCTTC.

Only a few counts were recorded for this clone. The chain uses TRBV6-1 and TRBJ1-1; possibly TRBD1 for D (5 bases). The V end was cut by 6 bases, the J end by 0 bases, with 11 bases between. The CDR3 contains 14 residues. CDR1 MNHNS and CDR2 SASEGT come from the germline V gene. The chain's CDR3 is CASRVDILNTEAFF. DNA of the CDR3: TGTGCCAGCAGGGTGGACATTCTGAACACTGAAGCTTTCTTT.